What follows are 6 T cell receptor beta chains derived from one specimen sequenced in a study of cytomegalovirus exposure and HLA in healthy donors. The primer mix had 60 Vbeta and 13 Jbeta primers. Clones were sequenced by immunoSEQ multiplex PCR, and TCRdb holds only the in-frame ones, with some missing. The sample has 55,000 to 80,000 clones; roughly four fifths are singletons. The sequencing input was PBMCs. The source is a man aged 18 to 29 in good health and CMV-seronegative.

The DNA of the CDR3 is TGCGCCAGCAGTAGGACAGCCCAAGAGACCCAGTACTTC. Translated, it gives CASSRTAQETQYF. The chain has TRBV10-1 and TRBJ2-5; D possibly corresponds to TRBD1 (6 bases). The CDR3 totals 13 residues. V was pared by 5 bases and J by 1 base, with 8 bases between. The germline V gene has CDR1 WNHNN and CDR2 SYGVQD (reference sequence).

In its sample, this clone was seen a few times. The CDR3 region is CASSYSGGSEKLFF. For the CDR3, the DNA is TGTGCCAGCAGTTACTCAGGGGGAAGTGAAAAACTGTTTTTT. The chain combines TRBV6-5 with TRBJ1-4, with D maybe TRBD1 (6 bases). The CDR3 consists of 14 residues. V was trimmed by 0 bases and J by 7 bases, leaving 9 bases between them. Germline V CDR1 and CDR2: MNHEY, SVGAGI.

The chain is built from TRBV5-1 and TRBJ1-2, with 7 bases identical to TRBD1. This CDR3 contains 12 residues. Trimming removed 4 bases from V and 7 bases from J; junction bases left unmatched: 4. The V gene's germline CDR1 is SGHRS and CDR2 YFSETQ. The CDR3: CASSKDRSGYTF. The CDR3 DNA sequence: TGCGCCAGCAGCAAGGACAGGAGTGGCTACACCTTC. Full variable domain (rest looked up from reference TRBV5-1 and TRBJ1-2): KAGVTQTPRYLIKTRGQQVTLSCSPISGHRSVSWYQQTPGQGLQFLFEYFSETQRNKGNFPGRFSGRQFSNSRSEMNVSTLELGDSALYLCASSKDRSGYTFGSGTRLTVV.

The V call is TRBV11-2, the J call TRBJ1-5; D is uncertain. Germline V gene sequence: CDR1 SGHAT, CDR2 FQNNGV. Trimming took 1 base from V and 2 from J, leaving 6 bases between them. The CDR3 length is 14 residues. The CDR3 nucleotides read TGTGCCAGCAGCTTAGGGGCAGGCAATCAGCCCCAGCATTTT. Residues: CASSLGAGNQPQHF.

V is TRBV28 and J is TRBJ2-7, with D tentatively TRBD2 (5 bases). This CDR3 contains 14 residues. Germline V gene lookup returns CDR1 MDHEN and CDR2 SYDVKM. The ends were cut back, 3 bases at V and 1 base at J, with 10 bases in the middle. In DNA, the CDR3 is TGTGCCAGCAGTTTCGGAGGAACTTCCTACGAGCAGTACTTC. Translating it yields CASSFGGTSYEQYF.

The chain has TRBV11-1 and TRBJ2-7; D is ambiguous. The CDR3 sequence is 15 residues long. Germline V gives CDR1 SGHAT, CDR2 FQDESV (reference sequence). Trimming cost V 5 bases and J 0 bases, with 14 bases left between them. The CDR3, as DNA: TGTGCCAGCAGCATCTACTTATCTAGCTCCTACGAGCAGTACTTC. It is translated as CASSIYLSSSYEQYF.